One and the same sample provided the 23 T cell receptor beta chains below, sequenced in a study of regulatory T cells in long-lasting Graves disease. Time point reported: newly diagnosed GD, antithyroid drugs for less than 3 months. PBMC RNA was the source of the TCR library. Sequencing libraries for TCR beta were prepared with iRepertoire HTBI primers and Arm-PCR of CDR3 regions. TCRdb ran MiXCR on the multiplex PCR reads and lists one entry per CDR3 protein. The sample holds 350,000 to 450,000 distinct CDR3 sequences; about 15% are singletons and the top ten take 15% to 20%. A further study also used this sample, focusing on T cells in Graves' hyperthyroidism and ophthalmopathy.

The material was peripheral blood mononuclear cells (PBMCs), obtained at new diagnosis, from a patient treated with antithyroid drugs. Receptor source: a woman aged 25 to 45 with Graves disease.

V usage is TRBV10-2 and J usage is TRBJ1-2, with 7 nucleotides matching TRBD1. Unmatched junction bases numbered 15, after V lost 11 bases and J lost 3 bases. Germline CDR1 WSHSY, CDR2 SAAADI. The CDR3 extends over 15 amino acids. CDR3 loop: CAGMGQSFDHYGYTF. CDR3 DNA: TGCGCCGGCATGGGACAGTCCTTTGATCACTATGGCTACACCTTC.

The sample holds many counts of this clonotype. This chain links TRBV5-6 with TRBJ1-5; a weak D match, TRBD1 (5 bases). CDR3 length: 15 residues. V was shortened by 0 bases and J by 4 bases, with 11 bases between the two germline ends. Germline-derived CDR1 and CDR2 are SGHDT and YYEEEE. CDR3 sequence (DNA): TGTGCCAGCAGCTTGGGGTCGGGGACGAATCAGCCCCAGCATTTT. Protein sequence: CASSLGSGTNQPQHF.

The rearrangement uses TRBV3-1 and TRBJ2-7; 10 nucleotides line up with TRBD1. The CDR3 runs 16 residues. In germline, CDR1 is LGHDT, CDR2 YNNKEL (reference sequence). J gave up 7 bases and V 2 bases, and 11 bases lay outside the gene matches. The chain's CDR3 is CASSQPLGQGTGEQYF. CDR3 DNA sequence: TGTGCCAGCAGCCAACCTTTGGGACAGGGGACGGGGGAGCAGTACTTC.

The chain couples TRBV5-1 to TRBJ2-2; D is undetermined. The CDR3 loop spans 14 amino acids. Germline values: CDR1 SGHRS, CDR2 YFSETQ. The V gene lost 0 bases and the J gene lost 7 bases, with 10 bases spanning the gap. The chain's CDR3 is CASSLEGAVGELFF. CDR3 coding DNA: TGCGCCAGCAGCTTGGAGGGCGCAGTCGGGGAGCTGTTTTTT.

This clonotype has just a few counts. The CDR3 DNA reads as TGTGCCAGCAGTTTATCAGTTTCTGGGGCCAACGTCCTGACTTTC. Its protein is CASSLSVSGANVLTF. The chain couples TRBV27 to TRBJ2-6; D unresolved. The CDR3 spans 15 residues. Trimming removed 0 bases from V and 1 base from J, with 4 bases in between. Germline V gene lookup returns CDR1 MNHEY and CDR2 SMNVEV (reference sequence).

This clonotype came up many times. The J gene is TRBJ1-1, the V gene TRBV4-1, with D hard to call. V shed 1 base and J shed 3 bases, with 12 bases lying between them. Germline loops: CDR1 MGHRA, CDR2 YSYEKL. The CDR3 is 15 amino acids. The CDR3 here is CASSQGAGSDTEAFF. The CDR3 DNA follows: TGCGCCAGCAGCCAAGGTGCGGGAAGTGACACTGAAGCTTTCTTT.

This clonotype has at least ten counts. This sequence joins TRBV19 and TRBJ2-7, with TRBD2 identical over 13 bases. The trim removed 1 base at V and 3 bases at J, leaving 3 bases unmatched. This CDR3 is built from 16 residues. Per germline, CDR1 LNHDA and CDR2 SQIVND (reference sequence). The CDR3 loop reads CASSIGGTSGVYEQYF. The CDR3 nucleotides are TGTGCCAGTAGTATAGGCGGGACTAGCGGGGTCTACGAGCAGTACTTC. The full variable domain, completed using reference TRBV19 and TRBJ2-7, is DGGITQSPKYLFRKEGQNVTLSCEQNLNHDAMYWYRQDPGQGLRLIYYSQIVNDFQKGDIAEGYSVSREKKESFPLTVTSAQKNPTAFYLCASSIGGTSGVYEQYFGPGTRLTVT.

This clonotype is a singleton in its sample. The J gene is TRBJ1-4, the V gene TRBV7-9; D is uncertain. Germline CDR1 and CDR2: SEHNR and FQNEAQ (reference sequence). This CDR3 has 16 amino acids. V was pared by 5 bases and J by 1 base, with 14 bases between. This CDR3 is CASSPQQWGTNEKLFF. The CDR3 nucleotides are TGTGCCAGCAGCCCCCAACAATGGGGAACTAATGAAAAACTGTTTTTT.

In this sample, this clonotype turned up many times. The genes are TRBV28 and TRBJ2-1; TRBD2 is a possible D gene (6 bases). The CDR3 is made up of 17 amino acids. V was cut by 7 bases and J by 7 bases, with 26 bases left in between. The germline CDR1 and CDR2 sequences are MDHEN and SYDVKM. CDR3 DNA sequence: TGTGCCAGCACACCGGGACTTCGGTCGAAACAGGCGAATGAGCAGTTCTTC. The encoded protein is CASTPGLRSKQANEQFF. The full variable domain, its missing parts supplied by reference TRBV28 and TRBJ2-1, is DVKVTQSSRYLVKRTGEKVFLECVQDMDHENMFWYRQDPGLGLRLIYFSYDVKMKEKGDIPEGYSVSREKKERFSLILESASTNQTSMYLCASTPGLRSKQANEQFFGPGTRLTVL.

This clonotype appeared a few times. The CDR3 reads CASSPWVAGYNEQFF. The CDR3 region has the DNA TGTGCCAGCAGCCCGTGGGTAGCGGGGTACAATGAGCAGTTCTTC. The rearrangement links TRBV14 to TRBJ2-1, with 8 bases matching TRBD2. V was pared by 4 bases and J by 4 bases, with 6 bases of the junction left unmatched. The CDR3 covers 15 residues. The germline gives CDR1 SGHDN, CDR2 FVKESK. Using reference TRBV14 and TRBJ2-1 for the parts outside the CDR3, the full variable domain is EAGVTQFPSHSVIEKGQTVTLRCDPISGHDNLYWYRRVMGKEIKFLLHFVKESKQDESGMPNNRFLAERTGGTYSTLKVQPAELEDSGVYFCASSPWVAGYNEQFFGPGTRLTVL.

This clonotype was found many times. V usage is TRBV4-1 and J usage is TRBJ2-1; 11 nucleotides agree with TRBD2. Looked up from germline, CDR1 is MGHRA and CDR2 is YSYEKL. The V and J ends lost 3 bases and 3 bases, in that order; junction bases with no gene match: 13. The CDR3 is made up of 19 amino acids. CDR3: CASSQGILAGGFDYNEQFF. The CDR3 DNA follows: TGCGCCAGCAGCCAGGGGATCCTAGCGGGAGGCTTCGACTACAATGAGCAGTTCTTC.

This clonotype was found a few times. The chain combines TRBV4-1 with TRBJ2-1, with TRBD2 as a possible D gene (5 bases). Trimming left V 0 bases short and J 7 bases short, with 10 bases between. This CDR3 region has 14 residues. Germline V CDR1 and CDR2: MGHRA, YSYEKL. CDR3 residues: CASSQEGLANEQFF. In DNA form, the CDR3 reads TGCGCCAGCAGCCAAGAGGGTCTAGCAAATGAGCAGTTCTTC.

This clonotype was observed a few times. J is TRBJ2-7 and V is TRBV13; perhaps TRBD2 as D (5 bases). V was shortened by 2 bases and J by 4 bases, with 12 bases between the two germline ends. The CDR3 runs to 14 residues. CDR1 and CDR2 (germline): PRHDT, FYEKMQ (reference sequence). CDR3 bases: TGTGCCAGCAGCTTACCCCCCCGGGGATACGAGCAGTACTTC. Residues: CASSLPPRGYEQYF.

In this sample, this clonotype turned up a few times. The V and J genes are TRBV7-2 and TRBJ2-2; TRBD1 agrees at 7 bases. CDR1 SGHTA and CDR2 FQGNSA come from the germline V gene. After removal of 6 bases from V and 4 bases from J, the junction contained 11 bases not matched to a gene. CDR3 size: 16 residues. The CDR3 loop is CASSLQGPGITGELFF. DNA for the CDR3: TGTGCCAGCAGTTTACAGGGGCCCGGGATCACCGGGGAGCTGTTTTTT.

This clonotype was counted at least ten times. The chain joins TRBV2 to TRBJ1-5, with 7 bases matching TRBD1. The CDR3 contains 14 residues. The V gene's germline CDR1 is SNHLY and CDR2 FYNNEI. V was clipped by 5 bases and J by 6 bases; unmatched bases: 7. The CDR3 loop is CASSQQGFGQPQHF. The CDR3 bases are TGTGCCAGCAGTCAACAGGGGTTCGGTCAGCCCCAGCATTTT.

This CDR3 reads CASSAGTGSQPQHF. The CDR3 bases are TGCGCCAGCAGCGCGGGGACAGGGTCTCAGCCCCAGCATTTT. This chain connects TRBV5-1 to TRBJ1-5; 9 bases agree with TRBD1. Trimming at V came to 4 bases and at J to 6 bases, leaving 5 bases not matched to a gene. CDR1 is SGHRS and CDR2 is YFSETQ in the germline V gene. CDR3 length equals 14 residues.

CDR3 protein: CASSRSPVFGYTF. CDR3 DNA sequence: TGCGCCAGCAGCCGATCGCCTGTTTTTGGCTACACCTTC. The chain couples TRBV4-1 to TRBJ1-2, with D hard to call. V was clipped by 4 bases and J by 7 bases, with 13 bases between them. Looked up from germline, CDR1 is MGHRA and CDR2 is YSYEKL. The CDR3 runs 13 residues.

This clonotype was picked up many times. V usage is TRBV6-1 and J usage is TRBJ2-7, with 8 positions matching TRBD2. J lost 7 bases, V lost 7 bases, and 12 bases had no gene match. This CDR3 is 14 amino acids long. Germline V gene data show CDR1 as MNHNS and CDR2 as SASEGT. The CDR3 region is CASISVGLALEQYF. Here the CDR3 DNA reads TGTGCCAGCATTTCGGTTGGACTAGCCCTTGAGCAGTACTTC.

This clonotype was observed many times. The chain uses TRBV28 and TRBJ2-7; 11 nucleotides align to TRBD2. The germline V gene has CDR1 MDHEN and CDR2 SYDVKM. V trimming: 6 bases; J trimming: 3 bases; junction bases outside the gene matches: 13. This CDR3 is 17 amino acids long. Written as DNA, the CDR3 is TGTGCCAGCAGGCGGCTAGCGGGAGGAGTAAAAGTCTACGAGCAGTACTTC. Translated, it gives CASRRLAGGVKVYEQYF.

This chain joins TRBV9 and TRBJ2-5, with D possibly matching TRBD1 (6 bases). Per the germline V gene, CDR1 is SGDLS and CDR2 is YYNGEE. The CDR3 is 16 residues long. V lost 0 bases and J lost 11, with 23 bases in between. Written as DNA, the CDR3 is TGTGCCAGCAGCGTAGAGCAGACGGACAGTTACAATGAGCAGTACTTC. Its protein is CASSVEQTDSYNEQYF. Variable domain in full (rest from reference TRBV9 and TRBJ2-5): DSGVTQTPKHLITATGQRVTLRCSPRSGDLSVYWYQQSLDQGLQFLIQYYNGEERAKGNILERFSAQQFPDLHSELNLSSLELGDSALYFCASSVEQTDSYNEQYFGPGTRLLVL.

This clonotype was counted only a few times. The chain recombines TRBV19 with TRBJ1-5; no clear D. Trimming removed 5 bases from V and 6 bases from J, with 8 bases in between. Germline V CDR1 and CDR2: LNHDA, SQIVND (reference sequence). This CDR3 is 12 amino acids long. The CDR3 region is CASSGEVQPQHF. CDR3 bases: TGTGCCAGTAGTGGGGAAGTTCAGCCCCAGCATTTT.

This clonotype was observed a handful of times. The chain joins TRBV4-1 to TRBJ1-1, with TRBD1 matching 7 bases. The CDR3 consists of 16 residues. Per germline, CDR1 MGHRA and CDR2 YSYEKL. After removal of 1 base from V and 2 bases from J, the junction contained 7 bases not matched to a gene. This CDR3 reads CASSQAPGQFNTEAFF. CDR3 nucleotides: TGCGCCAGCAGCCAAGCTCCGGGACAGTTTAACACTGAAGCTTTCTTT.

This clonotype came up many times. V is TRBV30 and J is TRBJ2-7; possibly TRBD2 for D (6 bases). Germline V gene lookup returns CDR1 GTSNPN and CDR2 SVGIG (reference sequence). The CDR3 runs to 14 residues. The ends were cut back, 0 bases at V and 3 bases at J, with 12 bases in the middle. The CDR3 region is CAWSVSLGGYEQYF. In DNA, the CDR3 is TGTGCCTGGAGTGTTTCGCTGGGAGGCTACGAGCAGTACTTC.